The entry below gives a single T cell receptor beta chain sequence along with its context. This record belongs to a study of blood T cell repertoires in COVID-19. Study-wide background: Acute and convalescent COVID-19 specimens originated in the United States, Italy and Spain.

As handled by the study authors: Estimation of nucleated cell counts was performed using reference gene primer amplification. Assay used: immunoSEQ multiplex PCR; TCRdb lists only in-frame clones, some missing. The D gene and trimming were derived from the DNA, and the V and J assignments and clone size from that table. The profile shows under 300,000 clones, more than 75% of them singletons. Germline V gene lookup returns CDR1 MNHNS and CDR2 SASEGT. Trimming shortened V by 3 bases and J by 6 bases, and 14 bases separated the two germline ends. The CDR3 runs 14 residues. Those enrolled, adults aged about 18 to 89 years, came from around 25 US areas.

Sequenced sample: PBMCs or T cells enriched from blood (not recorded which). The rearrangement joins TRBV6-1 to TRBJ1-1; tentatively, D is TRBD1 (5 bases). The sequence was collected from a woman aged 40 to 55 with acute COVID-19. CDR3 region: CASSDHRGVAEAFF. The DNA of the CDR3 is TGTGCCAGCAGTGATCATCGGGGGGTAGCTGAAGCTTTCTTT.